This T cell receptor beta chain was sequenced during a study of T cells in Graves' hyperthyroidism and ophthalmopathy. RNA transcripts served as the template for amplifying TCR beta CDR3 regions. TCR CDR3 underwent first-round RT-PCR with the HTBI primer set. TCRdb re-derived calls from the multiplex PCR reads in MiXCR, one entry per CDR3 protein. Of some 350,000 distinct CDR3 sequences listed, 15% to 18% are singletons. With 4 bases clipped from V and 5 bases from J, the junction kept 9 bases outside the gene matches. CDR1 and CDR2 from the germline V gene are LNHNV and YYDKDF (reference sequence). This CDR3 is built from 15 residues.

The sample comprised blood. The chain is built from TRBV15 and TRBJ1-2, with 8 bases identical to TRBD1. The sequence was collected from a woman under 30 with Graves' hyperthyroidism that later progressed to Graves' ophthalmopathy. CDR3 protein: CATSIRQGTLYGYTF. CDR3 coding DNA: TGTGCCACCAGCATAAGACAGGGGACACTGTATGGCTACACCTTC.